Described below is a single T cell receptor beta chain sequence and its context. The data were obtained in a study of T cell changes during pregnancy in multiple sclerosis. CDR1 is SGDLS, CDR2 YYNGEE, per germline. The CDR3 contains 17 residues. V was clipped by 2 bases and J by 4 bases; unmatched bases: 9. The protocol was immunoSEQ multiplex PCR, while the TCRdb copy is restricted to in-frame clones and leaves out a portion. The repertoire includes about 67,000 clones, 92% of them detected once, and roughly 2.7% sits in the top ten. The sequenced sample was peripheral blood, obtained in the second trimester of pregnancy. V and J are TRBV9 and TRBJ2-3, with 11 bases fitting TRBD2. The sequence came from a female donor in good health, enrolled as a control in a pregnancy study. The CDR3 DNA is TGTGCCAGCAGCGTGGCCGGGACTAGCGGCTACCCAGATACGCAGTATTTT. Amino acid sequence: CASSVAGTSGYPDTQYF.